One and the same sample provided the 14 T cell receptor beta chains below, sequenced in a study of blood T cell repertoires in COVID-19. The table came from immunoSEQ multiplex PCR; TCRdb's copy has only in-frame clones and leaves some out. The sample yields approximately 270,000 clones, around 85% seen once. The specimen was peripheral blood. The receptors originated from a woman in her 70s with acute or convalescent COVID-19.

The chain carries TRBV4-1 and TRBJ1-4, with 9 bases lining up with TRBD1. CDR3 length equals 16 residues. V lost 3 bases to trimming and J lost 8 bases; unmatched junction nucleotides: 10. Germline values: CDR1 MGHRA, CDR2 YSYEKL. The DNA of the CDR3 is TGCGCCAGCAGCCAGGGATTCGGGACAGGGAGGGAAAAACTGTTTTTT. Translated: CASSQGFGTGREKLFF.

This chain joins TRBV9 and TRBJ1-6, with 7 positions matching TRBD1. J gave up 10 bases and V 3 bases, and 13 bases lay outside the gene matches. Germline CDR1 is SGDLS and CDR2 is YYNGEE. CDR3 size: 16 residues. The CDR3 loop is CASSATRDSGRSPLHF. CDR3 nucleotides: TGTGCCAGCAGCGCAACCCGGGACAGTGGGCGATCACCCCTCCACTTT.

J is TRBJ1-1 and V is TRBV5-1; the D is unclear. Between the trimmed V and J ends, which lost 3 bases and 4 bases, there was a span of 7 bases. Germline CDR1 is SGHRS and CDR2 is YFSETQ. The CDR3 length is 12 residues. The DNA of the CDR3 is TGCGCCAGCAGCTCCCTAGGCACTGAAGCTTTCTTT. Residues: CASSSLGTEAFF.

The chain employs TRBV9 and TRBJ2-3; TRBD2 matches 7 bases. CDR1 and CDR2 from the germline V gene are SGDLS and YYNGEE. The CDR3 is 15 amino acids. The junction had 7 bases not matched to a gene; V was cut back by 4 bases and J by 2 bases. The CDR3, as DNA: TGTGCCAGCAGCAGGACGGGGGGTGCCACAGATACGCAGTATTTT. Translation: CASSRTGGATDTQYF.

The gene calls are TRBV11-2 and TRBJ1-2; a possible D gene is TRBD1 (6 bases). Trimming took off 5 bases at V and 8 bases at J, with 18 bases between the two ends. Germline assignment: CDR1 SGHAT and CDR2 FQNNGV. This CDR3 has 14 amino acids. The CDR3 DNA sequence: TGTGCCAGCAGCCCCCGGACCCAGGGACACGGCTACACCTTC. This gives the protein CASSPRTQGHGYTF.

This rearrangement joins TRBV5-4 to TRBJ2-7; no firm D call. V was trimmed by 3 bases and J by 2 bases, leaving 3 bases between them. This CDR3 contains 11 residues. The germline V gene has CDR1 SGHNT and CDR2 YYREEE (reference sequence). The CDR3 sequence is CASSSAYEQYF. The CDR3 DNA reads TGTGCCAGCAGCTCGGCCTACGAGCAGTACTTC. The complete variable domain, with remaining parts taken from reference TRBV5-4 and TRBJ2-7, reads ETGVTQSPTHLIKTRGQQVTLRCSSQSGHNTVSWYQQALGQGPQFIFQYYREEENGRGNFPPRFSGLQFPNYSSELNVNALELDDSALYLCASSSAYEQYFGPGTRLTVT.

This clone was recorded once. The V call is TRBV2, the J call TRBJ2-2, with D unclear. Germline CDR1 SNHLY, CDR2 FYNNEI. The CDR3 is 13 residues long. V shed 6 bases and J shed 2 bases, with 7 bases lying between them. The chain's CDR3 is CASRELNTGELFF. The CDR3 DNA reads TGTGCCAGCAGGGAACTAAACACCGGGGAGCTGTTTTTT. The full variable domain, with the rest looked up from reference TRBV2 and TRBJ2-2, is EPEVTQTPSHQVTQMGQEVILRCVPISNHLYFYWYRQILGQKVEFLVSFYNNEISEKSEIFDDQFSVERPDGSNFTLKIRSTKLEDSAMYFCASRELNTGELFFGEGSRLTVL.

The J gene is TRBJ1-1, the V gene TRBV29-1; 9 bases are shared with TRBD1. Germline V CDR1 and CDR2: SQVTM, ANQGSEA. Trimming cost V 7 bases and J 1 base; bases outside gene matches: 7. CDR3 length equals 14 residues. CDR3 nucleotide sequence: TGCAGCGCCTCGACGGGACAGGGGAACACTGAAGCTTTCTTT. Its protein is CSASTGQGNTEAFF.

The chain combines TRBV6-5 with TRBJ1-1; no clear D. The CDR3 extends over 13 amino acids. V was shortened by 6 bases and J by 1 base, with 9 bases between the two germline ends. Germline-derived CDR1 and CDR2 are MNHEY and SVGAGI. The CDR3 here is CASRATANTEAFF. In DNA form, the CDR3 reads TGTGCCAGCAGAGCTACCGCGAACACTGAAGCTTTCTTT.

This chain connects TRBV11-1 to TRBJ1-6; no clear D gene. The germline V and J ends were trimmed by 5 bases and 3 bases, with 14 bases remaining between them. The CDR3 runs to 16 residues. Germline CDR1 SGHAT, CDR2 FQDESV (reference sequence). The CDR3 is CASSPGGLGYNSPLHF. DNA for the CDR3: TGTGCCAGCAGCCCGGGTGGATTGGGCTATAATTCACCCCTCCACTTT.

The chain combines TRBV12-3 or TRBV12-4 with TRBJ2-5, with D possibly TRBD2 on 5 matching bases. V was pared by 6 bases and J by 3 bases, with 11 bases between. CDR3 length: 13 amino acids. As DNA, the CDR3 is TGTGCCAGCAGGAGGGCTAGCAAAGAGACCCAGTACTTC. Amino acids: CASRRASKETQYF.

This chain joins TRBV7-8 and TRBJ2-7; 9 positions agree with TRBD1. Germline loops: CDR1 SGHVS, CDR2 FQNEAQ. The CDR3 spans 15 residues. J lost 2 bases, V lost 5 bases, and 7 bases had no gene match. CDR3 sequence reads: CASSAYGTGTYEQYF. CDR3 nucleotide sequence: TGTGCCAGCAGCGCGTACGGGACAGGGACCTACGAGCAGTACTTC.

This chain connects TRBV11-2 to TRBJ1-3; a weak D match, TRBD1 (5 bases). Trimming removed 1 base from V and 4 bases from J, with 14 bases in between. CDR1 and CDR2 from the germline V gene are SGHAT and FQNNGV. The CDR3 is 16 residues long. CDR3 sequence: CASSLGPDTVGNTIYF. CDR3 DNA sequence: TGTGCCAGCAGCTTAGGCCCGGACACCGTAGGAAACACCATATATTTT.

The chain uses TRBV29-1 and TRBJ1-1, with D tentatively TRBD1 (5 bases). The CDR3 is 12 residues long. Germline V gene sequence: CDR1 SQVTM, CDR2 ANQGSEA. V lost 7 bases and J lost 2, with 11 bases in between. The CDR3 DNA reads as TGCAGCGCGAGGGACTATAACACTGAAGCTTTCTTT. The encoded protein is CSARDYNTEAFF.